A single sample is the source of the 8 T cell receptor beta chains below, sequenced in a study of CD8 T cells in ankylosing spondylitis. Study-level findings and limits: A motif in TCR beta, a set of about eight highly homologous variants, appeared characteristic of ankylosing spondylitis blood.

These receptors have no identified antigens. TCRdb reprocessed the 5' RACE reads with MiXCR, giving one entry per CDR3 protein. The sample yields hundreds of thousands of distinct CDR3 sequences, 25% to 30% seen once. The specimen was blood, either unsorted or a sorted T cell fraction (not recorded which). All receptors derive from a male donor with ankylosing spondylitis.

V usage is TRBV5-1 and J usage is TRBJ2-3; tentative D call: TRBD2 (6 bases). Between the trimmed V and J ends, which lost 6 bases and 5 bases, there was a span of 16 bases. Germline assignment: CDR1 SGHRS and CDR2 YFSETQ. There are 14 residues in the CDR3. The CDR3 region is CASTEGGMGDTQYF. In DNA form, the CDR3 reads TGCGCCAGCACCGAGGGCGGGATGGGAGATACGCAGTATTTT.

The J gene is TRBJ2-1, the V gene TRBV9; 7 bases are a match to TRBD2. The germline CDR1 and CDR2 sequences are SGDLS and YYNGEE. The V and J ends lost 0 bases and 4 bases, in that order; junction bases with no gene match: 4. This CDR3 is 15 amino acids long. CDR3 sequence reads: CASSVVSGTYNEQFF. Written as DNA, the CDR3 is TGTGCCAGCAGCGTAGTCAGCGGGACGTACAATGAGCAGTTCTTC.

The chain carries TRBV15 and TRBJ1-1, with TRBD1 as a possible D gene (5 bases). The CDR3 has 13 amino acids. Trimming removed 8 bases from V and 3 bases from J, with 13 bases in between. Germline assignment: CDR1 LNHNV and CDR2 YYDKDF (reference sequence). CDR3 amino acids: CATGPAGDTEAFF. For the CDR3, the DNA is TGTGCCACCGGGCCTGCGGGGGACACTGAAGCTTTCTTT.

The sample holds a few counts of this clonotype. The gene calls are TRBV29-1 and TRBJ1-1; no clear D. CDR3 length: 14 residues. Deletions cut 1 base from V and 1 base from J, with 10 bases between. CDR1 SQVTM and CDR2 ANQGSEA come from the germline V gene. CDR3 DNA sequence: TGCAGCGTTGAAGCGAGGGCATCGAACACTGAAGCTTTCTTT. Translated, it gives CSVEARASNTEAFF.

The V call is TRBV20-1, the J call TRBJ2-3, with D tentatively TRBD2 (5 bases). CDR1 is DFQATT and CDR2 is SNEGSKA in the germline V gene (reference sequence). Trimming removed 6 bases from V and 1 base from J, with 17 bases in between. CDR3 length equals 15 residues. The CDR3 region has the DNA TGCAGTGCCATTAGCGATTCCCGGGGCACAGATACGCAGTATTTT. Amino acid sequence: CSAISDSRGTDTQYF.

This clonotype has just a few counts. This rearrangement joins TRBV7-9 to TRBJ2-7, with 8 positions matching TRBD2. V shed 4 bases, J shed 12 bases, and the junction held 8 bases outside the gene matches. The CDR3 covers 12 residues. Germline CDR1 and CDR2: SEHNR and FQNEAQ (reference sequence). The CDR3 DNA reads TGTGCCAGCAGCTCCAGTAGCGGGGCAATGTACGTC. It specifies CASSSSSGAMYV.

The rearrangement uses TRBV6-1 and TRBJ2-7; 9 positions agree with TRBD2. The CDR3 length is 14 residues. Trimming cost V 7 bases and J 3 bases; bases outside gene matches: 7. Germline V gives CDR1 MNHNS, CDR2 SASEGT. The CDR3 sequence is CASTTRGRDYEQYV. The DNA of the CDR3 is TGTGCCAGCACCACCCGCGGGAGGGACTACGAGCAGTACGTC.

This clonotype was seen a handful of times. V and J are TRBV20-1 and TRBJ2-3, with 13 bases matching TRBD2. CDR1 and CDR2 (germline): DFQATT, SNEGSKA (reference sequence). The CDR3 runs 16 residues. After removal of 2 bases from V and 4 bases from J, the junction contained 6 bases not matched to a gene. The CDR3: CSARILAGGPPDTQYF. CDR3 DNA sequence: TGCAGTGCTAGAATACTAGCGGGAGGGCCACCAGATACGCAGTATTTT.